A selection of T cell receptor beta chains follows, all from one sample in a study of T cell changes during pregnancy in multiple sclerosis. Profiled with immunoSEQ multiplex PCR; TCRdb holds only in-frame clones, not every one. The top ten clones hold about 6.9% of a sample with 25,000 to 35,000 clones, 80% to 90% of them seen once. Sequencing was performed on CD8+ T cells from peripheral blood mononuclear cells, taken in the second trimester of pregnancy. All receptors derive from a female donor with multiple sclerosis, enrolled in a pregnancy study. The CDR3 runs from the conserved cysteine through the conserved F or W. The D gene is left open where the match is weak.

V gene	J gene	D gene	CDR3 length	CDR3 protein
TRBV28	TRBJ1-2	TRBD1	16	CASSLYLEGADYGYTF
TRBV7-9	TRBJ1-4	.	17	CASSPPGTSMEGEKLFF
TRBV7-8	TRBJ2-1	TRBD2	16	CASSLGVGRNYNEQFF
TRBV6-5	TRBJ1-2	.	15	CASNSRDWPIYGYTF
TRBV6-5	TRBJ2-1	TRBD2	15	CASSSGGASYNEQFF
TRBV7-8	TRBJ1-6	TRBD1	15	CASSARDSFNSPLHF
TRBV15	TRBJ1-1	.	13	CATRGRLNTEAFF
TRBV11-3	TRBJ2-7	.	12	CASSLDQAEQYF
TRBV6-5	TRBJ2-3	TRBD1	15	CASSFGQGGADTQYF
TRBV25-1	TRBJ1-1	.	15	CASSEWGDRDTEAFF
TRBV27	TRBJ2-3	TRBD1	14	CASIPRTGRDTQYF
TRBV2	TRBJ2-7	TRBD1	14	CASSVPTGFYEQYF
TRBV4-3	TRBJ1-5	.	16	CASSQDRGQSNQPQHF
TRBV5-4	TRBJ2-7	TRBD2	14	CASAESGSSYEQYF
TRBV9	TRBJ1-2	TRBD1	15	CASSDGQGGGYGYTF
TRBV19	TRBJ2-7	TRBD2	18	CASSSGGISGGPAYEQYF
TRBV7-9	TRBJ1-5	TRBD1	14	CASSQTGINQPQHF
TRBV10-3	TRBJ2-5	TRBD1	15	CAINNGQGLEETQYF
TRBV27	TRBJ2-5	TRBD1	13	CASRPGTEETQYF
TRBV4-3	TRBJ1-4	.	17	CASSQGLAGATNEKLFF
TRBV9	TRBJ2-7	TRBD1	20	CASSPKSRDRGPPRGDEQYF
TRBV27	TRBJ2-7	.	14	CASSFGAGSDEQYF
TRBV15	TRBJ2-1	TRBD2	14	CATSGTSAYNEQFF
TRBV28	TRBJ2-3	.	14	CASSRRDSTDTQYF
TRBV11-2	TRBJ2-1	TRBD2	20	CASSLDLLSGLSLVADEQFF
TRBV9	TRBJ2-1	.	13	CASAGEHPTEQFF
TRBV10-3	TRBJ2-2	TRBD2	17	CAISAPSGTSGVGELFF
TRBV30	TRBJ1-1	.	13	CAWTGQMNTEAFF
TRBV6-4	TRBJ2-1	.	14	CASSDGSSYNEQFF
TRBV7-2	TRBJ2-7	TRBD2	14	CASSQPWGGDEQYF
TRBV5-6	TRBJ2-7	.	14	CASSEEGLLYEQYF
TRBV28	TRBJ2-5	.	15	CASSLYRGGQETQYF
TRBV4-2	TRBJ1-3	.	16	CASSQVEGTGGNTIYF
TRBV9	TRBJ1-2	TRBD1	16	CASSAGTGGDDYGYTF